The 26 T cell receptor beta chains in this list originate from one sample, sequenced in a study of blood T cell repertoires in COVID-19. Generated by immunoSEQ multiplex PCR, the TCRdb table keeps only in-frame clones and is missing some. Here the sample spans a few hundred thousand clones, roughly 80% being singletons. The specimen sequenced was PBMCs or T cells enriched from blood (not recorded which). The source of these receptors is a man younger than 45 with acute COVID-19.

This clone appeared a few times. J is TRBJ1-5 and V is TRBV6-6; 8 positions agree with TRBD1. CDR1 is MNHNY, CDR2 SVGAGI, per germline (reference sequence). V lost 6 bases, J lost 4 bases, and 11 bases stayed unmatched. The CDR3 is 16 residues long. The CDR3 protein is CASRPIDRGGNQPQHF. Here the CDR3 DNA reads TGTGCCAGCAGACCGATCGACAGGGGAGGAAATCAGCCCCAGCATTTT.

Here the CDR3 DNA reads TGTGCCAGCAGCTTTCAGCGACAGGGGGCAGGGGATACGCAGTATTTT. The encoded protein is CASSFQRQGAGDTQYF. The rearrangement links TRBV5-4 to TRBJ2-3; 10 bases match TRBD1. Unmatched junction bases numbered 9, after V lost 2 bases and J lost 6 bases. The CDR3 spans 16 residues. Germline V gives CDR1 SGHNT, CDR2 YYREEE (reference sequence).

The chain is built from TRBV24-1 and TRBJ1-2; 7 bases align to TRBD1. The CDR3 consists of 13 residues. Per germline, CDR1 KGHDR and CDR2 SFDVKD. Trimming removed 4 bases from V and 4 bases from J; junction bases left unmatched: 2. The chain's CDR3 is CATSETGLYGYTF. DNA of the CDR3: TGTGCCACCAGTGAGACAGGGCTCTATGGCTACACCTTC.

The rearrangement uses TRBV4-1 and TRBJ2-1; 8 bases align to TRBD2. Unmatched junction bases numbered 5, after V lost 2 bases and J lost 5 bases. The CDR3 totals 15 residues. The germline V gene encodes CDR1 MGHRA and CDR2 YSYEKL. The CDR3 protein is CASSQRSGTHNEQFF. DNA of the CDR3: TGCGCCAGCAGCCAACGTAGCGGGACACACAATGAGCAGTTCTTC.

CDR3: CASSAPGQIETQYF. DNA for the CDR3: TGTGCCAGCAGCGCTCCGGGACAGATCGAGACCCAGTACTTC. The V and J genes are TRBV11-2 and TRBJ2-5; 7 bases map to TRBD1. The CDR3 consists of 14 residues. V gave up 5 bases and J gave up 5 bases; unmatched junction bases: 8. CDR1 is SGHAT and CDR2 is FQNNGV in the germline V gene.

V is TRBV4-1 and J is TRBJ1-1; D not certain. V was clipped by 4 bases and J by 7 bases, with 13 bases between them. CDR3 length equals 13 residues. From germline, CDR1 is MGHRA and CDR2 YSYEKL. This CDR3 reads CASSLGELFEAFF. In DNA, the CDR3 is TGCGCCAGCAGCCTCGGAGAACTCTTTGAAGCTTTCTTT.

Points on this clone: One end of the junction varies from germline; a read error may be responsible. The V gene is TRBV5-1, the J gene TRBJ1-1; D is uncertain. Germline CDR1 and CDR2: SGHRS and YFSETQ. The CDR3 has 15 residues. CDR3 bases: TGTGCCAGCAGCGGTGACGGGTCAATGAACACTGAAGCTTTCTTT. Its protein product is CASSGDGSMNTEAFF.

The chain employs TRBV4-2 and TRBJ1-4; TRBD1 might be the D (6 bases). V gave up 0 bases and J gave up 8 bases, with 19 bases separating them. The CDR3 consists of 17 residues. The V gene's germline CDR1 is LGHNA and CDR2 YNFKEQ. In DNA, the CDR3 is TGTGCCAGCAGCCAAGATAAAGGGACAACACTAGGGGAAAAACTGTTTTTT. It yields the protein CASSQDKGTTLGEKLFF.

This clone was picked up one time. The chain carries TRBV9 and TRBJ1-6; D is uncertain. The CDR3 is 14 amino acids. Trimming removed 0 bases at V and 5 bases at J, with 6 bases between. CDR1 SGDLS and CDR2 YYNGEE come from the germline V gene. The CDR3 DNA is TGTGCCAGCAGCGTAGGTCAGAATAATTCACCCCTCCACTTT. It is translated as CASSVGQNNSPLHF. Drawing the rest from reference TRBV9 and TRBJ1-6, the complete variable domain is DSGVTQTPKHLITATGQRVTLRCSPRSGDLSVYWYQQSLDQGLQFLIQYYNGEERAKGNILERFSAQQFPDLHSELNLSSLELGDSALYFCASSVGQNNSPLHFGNGTRLTVT.

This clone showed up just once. This CDR3 reads CANGQGAAQPQHF. CDR3 bases: TGCGCCAACGGACAGGGGGCGGCTCAGCCCCAGCATTTT. The rearrangement uses TRBV23-1 and TRBJ1-5, with 11 bases identical to TRBD1. TRBV23-1 is annotated as an ORF whose role is uncertain. The CDR3 consists of 13 residues. V lost 10 bases and J lost 6; bases outside the gene matches: 5.

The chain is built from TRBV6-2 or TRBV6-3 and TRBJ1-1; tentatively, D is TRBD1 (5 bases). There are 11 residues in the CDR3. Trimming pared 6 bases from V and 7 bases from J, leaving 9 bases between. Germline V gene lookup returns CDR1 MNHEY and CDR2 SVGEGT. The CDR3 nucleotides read TGTGCCAGCAGCTTAGACAGTGAAGCTTTCTTT. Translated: CASSLDSEAFF.

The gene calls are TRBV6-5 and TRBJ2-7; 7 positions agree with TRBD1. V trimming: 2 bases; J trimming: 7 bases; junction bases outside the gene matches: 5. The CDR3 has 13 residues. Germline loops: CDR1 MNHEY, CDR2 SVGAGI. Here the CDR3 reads CASSYDDRAEQYV. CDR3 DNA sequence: TGTGCCAGCAGTTACGACGACAGGGCGGAGCAGTACGTC.

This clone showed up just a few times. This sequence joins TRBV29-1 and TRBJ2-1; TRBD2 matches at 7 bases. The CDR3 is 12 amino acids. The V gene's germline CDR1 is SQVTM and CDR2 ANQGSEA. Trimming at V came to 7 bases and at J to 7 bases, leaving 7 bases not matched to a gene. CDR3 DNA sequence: TGCAGCGCAGGGACTACCGGGAATGAGCAGTTCTTC. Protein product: CSAGTTGNEQFF.

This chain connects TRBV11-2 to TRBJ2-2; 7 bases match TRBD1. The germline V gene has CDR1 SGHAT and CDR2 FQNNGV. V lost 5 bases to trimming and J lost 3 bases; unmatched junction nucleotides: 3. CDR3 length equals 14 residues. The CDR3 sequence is CASSLTGDTGELFF. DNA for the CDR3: TGTGCCAGCAGCCTCACAGGGGACACCGGGGAGCTGTTTTTT.

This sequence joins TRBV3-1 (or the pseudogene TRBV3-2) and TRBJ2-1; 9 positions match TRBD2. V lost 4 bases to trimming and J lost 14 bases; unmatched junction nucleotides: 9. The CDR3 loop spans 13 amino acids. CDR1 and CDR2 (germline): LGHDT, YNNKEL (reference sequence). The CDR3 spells CASSPGLAPGKFF. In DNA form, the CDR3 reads TGTGCCAGCAGCCCCGGACTAGCGCCTGGGAAGTTCTTC.

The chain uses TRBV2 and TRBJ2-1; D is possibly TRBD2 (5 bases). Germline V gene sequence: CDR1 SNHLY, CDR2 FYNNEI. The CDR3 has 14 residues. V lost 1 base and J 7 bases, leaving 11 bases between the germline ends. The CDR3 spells CASSEVWRGNEQFF. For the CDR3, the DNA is TGTGCCAGCAGTGAAGTTTGGCGAGGGAATGAGCAGTTCTTC. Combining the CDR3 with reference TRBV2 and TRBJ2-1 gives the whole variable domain EPEVTQTPSHQVTQMGQEVILRCVPISNHLYFYWYRQILGQKVEFLVSFYNNEISEKSEIFDDQFSVERPDGSNFTLKIRSTKLEDSAMYFCASSEVWRGNEQFFGPGTRLTVL.

In nucleotides, the CDR3 is TGTGCCAGCAGCTTAAGGGCGGGGACCGGGGAGCTGTTTTTT. Translating gives CASSLRAGTGELFF. The V call is TRBV7-9, the J call TRBJ2-2, with D possibly being TRBD2 (6 bases). V lost 2 bases, J lost 5 bases, and 9 bases lay in between. CDR1 is SEHNR and CDR2 is FQNEAQ in the germline V gene (reference sequence). The CDR3 covers 14 residues.

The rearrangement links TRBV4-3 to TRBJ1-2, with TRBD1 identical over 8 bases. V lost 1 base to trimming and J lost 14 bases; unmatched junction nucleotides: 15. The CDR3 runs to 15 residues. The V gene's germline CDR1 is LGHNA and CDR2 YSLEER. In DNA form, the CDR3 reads TGCGCCAGCAGCCAAGTTGGTGGGACAGGTGCGGTGAGGACCTTC. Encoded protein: CASSQVGGTGAVRTF.

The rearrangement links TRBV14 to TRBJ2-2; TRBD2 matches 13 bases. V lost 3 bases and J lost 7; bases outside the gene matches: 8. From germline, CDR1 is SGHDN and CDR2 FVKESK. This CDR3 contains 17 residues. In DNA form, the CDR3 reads TGTGCCAGCAGCCAGCCCGGACTAGCGGGAGTAGTCGGGGAGCTGTTTTTT. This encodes CASSQPGLAGVVGELFF.

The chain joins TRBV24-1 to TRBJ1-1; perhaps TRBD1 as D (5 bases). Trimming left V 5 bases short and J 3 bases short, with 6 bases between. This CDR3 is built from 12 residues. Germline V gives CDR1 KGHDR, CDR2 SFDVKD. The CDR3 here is CATSAGYTEAFF. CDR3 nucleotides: TGTGCCACCAGTGCAGGGTACACTGAAGCTTTCTTT.

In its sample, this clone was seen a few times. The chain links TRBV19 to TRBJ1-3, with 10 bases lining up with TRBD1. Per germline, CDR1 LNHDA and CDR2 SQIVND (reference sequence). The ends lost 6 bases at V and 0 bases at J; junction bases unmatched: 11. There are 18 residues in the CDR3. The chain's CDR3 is CASRRQGAGGGSGNTIYF. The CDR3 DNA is TGTGCCAGTAGAAGACAGGGGGCTGGAGGCGGCTCTGGAAACACCATATATTTT.

In DNA form, the CDR3 reads TGTGCCAGCAGGGAAGACAGGTCGAAAGGCTACACCTTC. It yields the protein CASREDRSKGYTF. The chain employs TRBV3-1 (or the pseudogene TRBV3-2) and TRBJ1-2; D possibly corresponds to TRBD1 (6 bases). This CDR3 region has 13 residues. V was clipped by 6 bases and J by 8 bases, with 16 bases between them. The germline V gene encodes CDR1 LGHDT and CDR2 YNNKEL (reference sequence).

The CDR3 sequence is CASSPTSSGNTIYF. The CDR3 coding sequence is TGTGCCAGTAGCCCGACAAGCTCTGGAAACACCATATATTTT. The chain is built from TRBV19 and TRBJ1-3; D gene uncertain. The CDR3 has 14 amino acids. Per the germline V gene, CDR1 is LNHDA and CDR2 is SQIVND (reference sequence). V was pared by 6 bases and J by 0 bases, with 9 bases between.

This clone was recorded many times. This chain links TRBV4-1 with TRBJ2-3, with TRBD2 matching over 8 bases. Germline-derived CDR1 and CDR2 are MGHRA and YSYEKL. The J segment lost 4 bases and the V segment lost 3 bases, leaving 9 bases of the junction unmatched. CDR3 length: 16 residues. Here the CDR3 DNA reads TGCGCCAGCAGCCAGACCAGGACTAGCAACGCAGATACGCAGTATTTT. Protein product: CASSQTRTSNADTQYF.

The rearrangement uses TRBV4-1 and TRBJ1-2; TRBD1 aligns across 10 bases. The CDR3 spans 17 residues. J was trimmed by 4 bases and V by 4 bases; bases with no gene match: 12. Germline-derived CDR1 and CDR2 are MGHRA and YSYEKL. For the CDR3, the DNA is TGCGCCAGCAGCCCTCCGGGACAGGGGCGACAGGTCTATGGCTACACCTTC. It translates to CASSPPGQGRQVYGYTF.

The CDR3 DNA sequence: TGTGCCAGCAACAGACAGGGAAATAGTGGCGATACGCAGTATTTT. Protein sequence: CASNRQGNSGDTQYF. The rearrangement joins TRBV27 to TRBJ2-3; 7 bases are shared with TRBD1. Per germline, CDR1 MNHEY and CDR2 SMNVEV (reference sequence). This CDR3 contains 15 residues. V lost 7 bases and J lost 6; bases outside the gene matches: 13.